The 8 T cell receptor beta chains reported below all come from one sample, sequenced in a study of cytomegalovirus exposure and HLA in healthy donors (dated by TCRdb to the late 2010s). The library relied on the immunoSEQ multiplex PCR assay. The multiplex PCR relied on a mix of 60 forward primers for TCR Vbeta segments and 13 reverse primers for TCR Jbeta segments. The source is immuneACCESS, and TCRdb retained only in-frame sequences with V and J called. Part of the clones is not carried over; for the studies checked, unresolved V genes explain less than half of this, and the remainder is unexplained. The sample contains under 200,000 clones, roughly 73% of them found a single time. The ten largest clones take up about 8% of the sample. The sample was PBMCs. Receptor source: a woman in her forties in good health and CMV-seropositive.

The chain recombines TRBV5-1 with TRBJ1-2; 7 bases match TRBD1. J gave up 8 bases and V 2 bases, and 6 bases lay outside the gene matches. In germline, CDR1 is SGHRS, CDR2 YFSETQ. The CDR3 spans 13 residues. CDR3 region: CASSFRQGDGYTF. CDR3 in DNA: TGCGCCAGCAGCTTCCGACAGGGTGACGGCTACACCTTC.

A single count supports this clone. The chain recombines TRBV19 with TRBJ2-2, with 13 positions matching TRBD2. Germline V gives CDR1 LNHDA, CDR2 SQIVND (reference sequence). The CDR3 consists of 16 residues. J lost 4 bases, V lost 7 bases, and 6 bases had no gene match. CDR3 DNA: TGTGCCAGTAACCCGGGACTAGCGGGAATCACCGGGGAGCTGTTTTTT. Translation: CASNPGLAGITGELFF.

The V and J genes are TRBV6-5 and TRBJ2-1; tentatively, D is TRBD2 (5 bases). Trimming stripped 6 bases from V and 5 bases from J, with 14 bases between. This CDR3 contains 14 residues. The germline V gene has CDR1 MNHEY and CDR2 SVGAGI. CDR3 amino acids: CASRRDLVNNEQFF. The CDR3 DNA reads TGTGCCAGCAGGAGGGATCTGGTGAACAATGAGCAGTTCTTC.

The V gene is TRBV5-1, the J gene TRBJ2-2, with 11 nucleotides matching TRBD1. In germline, CDR1 is SGHRS, CDR2 YFSETQ. The CDR3 runs 15 residues. J was trimmed by 6 bases and V by 2 bases; bases with no gene match: 3. Here the CDR3 reads CASSFGQGAAGELFF. Here the CDR3 DNA reads TGCGCCAGCAGCTTCGGACAGGGGGCCGCCGGGGAGCTGTTTTTT.

The chain joins TRBV19 to TRBJ1-5; no firm D call. The CDR3 consists of 15 residues. CDR1 and CDR2 from the germline V gene are LNHDA and SQIVND (reference sequence). V was shortened by 7 bases and J by 5 bases, with 18 bases between the two germline ends. The CDR3 DNA reads TGTGCCAGTAACCCCCGGCCGGAGGGTGATCAGCCCCAGCATTTT. Amino acids: CASNPRPEGDQPQHF.

This chain connects TRBV7-2 to TRBJ2-3, with D possibly TRBD2 on 7 matching bases. This CDR3 has 14 amino acids. Germline lookup yields CDR1 SGHTA and CDR2 FQGNSA. The V and J ends lost 5 bases and 7 bases respectively, with 16 bases between them. CDR3 DNA: TGTGCCAGCAGCCCCCGGGGGCGGGAGCATACGCAGTATTTT. This translates into CASSPRGREHTQYF.

The chain carries TRBV19 and TRBJ1-1, with 10 bases identical to TRBD1. CDR3 size: 13 residues. The germline gives CDR1 LNHDA, CDR2 SQIVND (reference sequence). The junction had 3 bases not matched to a gene; V was cut back by 8 bases and J by 3 bases. The CDR3 nucleotides are TGTGCCAGTGCCGGGACAGGGGACACTGAAGCTTTCTTT. Protein product: CASAGTGDTEAFF.

The chain links TRBV6-1 to TRBJ2-5, with TRBD1 matching over 10 bases. The germline CDR1 and CDR2 sequences are MNHNS and SASEGT. The CDR3 is 17 residues long. The V gene end was trimmed by 4 bases and the J gene end by 0 bases; junction bases not matched to a gene: 8. The CDR3 DNA follows: TGTGCCAGCAGTGGGATTCTGGGACAGGGGAACCAAGAGACCCAGTACTTC. The encoded protein is CASSGILGQGNQETQYF.